This TCR beta chain was captured in a study of blood T cell repertoires in COVID-19. Whole-study context: Researchers got acute and convalescent COVID-19 samples from the United States, Italy and Spain.

Those who participated ranged in age from roughly 18 to 89 years and resided in 24 US areas. In the authors' methods: Nucleated cell number was recorded as an estimate derived from reference gene primer amplification. Here immunoSEQ multiplex PCR was the method, and the copy in TCRdb shows in-frame clones only, minus some. D and trimming come from the DNA, and the V and J calls and clone size come from that table. This sample yields 130,000 or so clones, of which about four fifths are seen a single time; nearly 3.5% belongs to the top ten. CDR1 is GTSNPN and CDR2 is SVGIG in the germline V gene (reference sequence). V was shortened by 3 bases and J by 0 bases, with 10 bases between the two germline ends. The CDR3 is 14 residues long.

The chain couples TRBV30 to TRBJ2-3; weak D call: TRBD2 (6 bases). This clonotype was obtained from a woman between 45 and 60 years old with acute COVID-19. Sequencing was carried out using PBMCs or T cells enriched from blood (not recorded which). The CDR3: CAWSASASTDTQYF. The DNA of the CDR3 is TGTGCCTGGAGCGCTAGCGCTAGCACAGATACGCAGTATTTT.